This T cell receptor beta chain originates from a study of T cell responses to AZD1222 COVID-19 vaccine. This table comes from immunoSEQ multiplex PCR, and its TCRdb copy is limited to in-frame clones, with some not included. This repertoire shows roughly 150,000 clones, more than 85% found once; its top ten account for about 1.6%. This CDR3 comprises 14 residues. Trimming shortened V by 5 bases and J by 1 base, and 11 bases separated the two germline ends. The germline gives CDR1 SNHLY, CDR2 FYNNEI. The sequencing used peripheral blood, collected 28 days after the second AZD1222 dose. The TCR comes from an adult who received the AZD1222 COVID-19 vaccine. This chain connects TRBV2 to TRBJ1-2; D is unclear. CDR3 protein: CASSSKAVNYGYTF. The CDR3 nucleotides read TGTGCCAGCAGTTCCAAGGCCGTTAACTATGGCTACACCTTC.